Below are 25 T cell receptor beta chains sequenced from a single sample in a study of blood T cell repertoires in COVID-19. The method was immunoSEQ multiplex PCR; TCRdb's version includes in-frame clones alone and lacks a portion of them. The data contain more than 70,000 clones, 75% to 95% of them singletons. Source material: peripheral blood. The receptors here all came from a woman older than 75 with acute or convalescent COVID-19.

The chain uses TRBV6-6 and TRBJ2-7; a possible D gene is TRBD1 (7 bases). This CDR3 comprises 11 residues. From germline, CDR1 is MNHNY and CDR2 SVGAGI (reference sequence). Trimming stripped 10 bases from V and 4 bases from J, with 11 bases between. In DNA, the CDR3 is TGTGCCACTCAGGGGGGTTACGAGCAGTACTTC. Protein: CATQGGYEQYF.

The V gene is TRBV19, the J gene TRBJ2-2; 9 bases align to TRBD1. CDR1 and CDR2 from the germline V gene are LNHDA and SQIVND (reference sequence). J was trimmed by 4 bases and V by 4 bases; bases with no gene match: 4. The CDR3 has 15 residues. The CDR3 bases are TGTGCCAGTAGTACCGGACAGGGGATCACCGGGGAGCTGTTTTTT. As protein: CASSTGQGITGELFF. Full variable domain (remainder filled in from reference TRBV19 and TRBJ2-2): DGGITQSPKYLFRKEGQNVTLSCEQNLNHDAMYWYRQDPGQGLRLIYYSQIVNDFQKGDIAEGYSVSREKKESFPLTVTSAQKNPTAFYLCASSTGQGITGELFFGEGSRLTVL.

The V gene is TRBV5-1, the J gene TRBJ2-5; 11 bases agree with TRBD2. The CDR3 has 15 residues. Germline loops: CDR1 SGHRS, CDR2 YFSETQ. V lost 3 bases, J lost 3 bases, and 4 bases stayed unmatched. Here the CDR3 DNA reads TGCGCCAGCAGCTCGTATAGCGGGAGGGAAGAGACCCAGTACTTC. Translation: CASSSYSGREETQYF.

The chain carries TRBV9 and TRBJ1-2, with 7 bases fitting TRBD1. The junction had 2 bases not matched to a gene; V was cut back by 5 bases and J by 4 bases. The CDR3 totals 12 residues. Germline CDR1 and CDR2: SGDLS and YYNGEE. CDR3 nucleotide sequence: TGTGCCAGCAGGGGGGACAGCTATGGCTACACCTTC. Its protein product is CASRGDSYGYTF.

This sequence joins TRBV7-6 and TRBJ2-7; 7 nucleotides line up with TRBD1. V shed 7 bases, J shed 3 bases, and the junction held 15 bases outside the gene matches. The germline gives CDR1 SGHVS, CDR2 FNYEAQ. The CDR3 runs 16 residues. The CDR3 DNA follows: TGTGCCAGCACCGAAAATCTGACAGGGTTATGCTACGAGCAGTACTTC. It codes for CASTENLTGLCYEQYF. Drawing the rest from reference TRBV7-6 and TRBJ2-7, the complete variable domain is GAGVSQSPRYKVTKRGQDVALRCDPISGHVSLYWYRQALGQGPEFLTYFNYEAQQDKSGLPNDRFSAERPEGSISTLTIQRTEQRDSAMYRCASTENLTGLCYEQYFGPGTRLTVT.

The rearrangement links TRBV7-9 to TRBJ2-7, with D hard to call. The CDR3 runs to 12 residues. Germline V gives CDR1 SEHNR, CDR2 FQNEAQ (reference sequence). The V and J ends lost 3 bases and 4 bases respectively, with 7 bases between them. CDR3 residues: CASSFGLYEQYF. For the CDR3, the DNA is TGTGCCAGCAGCTTTGGCCTGTACGAGCAGTACTTC.

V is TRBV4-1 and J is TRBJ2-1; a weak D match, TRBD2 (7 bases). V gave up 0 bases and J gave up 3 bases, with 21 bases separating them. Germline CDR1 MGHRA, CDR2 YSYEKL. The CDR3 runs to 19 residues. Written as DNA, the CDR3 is TGCGCCAGCAGCCAAGAAGGGGGGACTACTGGGCCACGCTACAATGAGCAGTTCTTC. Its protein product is CASSQEGGTTGPRYNEQFF.

Here the CDR3 reads CASSSQLTSTDTQYF. The CDR3 coding sequence is TGTGCCAGCAGTTCGCAGCTGACTAGCACAGATACGCAGTATTTT. This chain connects TRBV6-2 or TRBV6-3 to TRBJ2-3, with D uncertain. Germline V gene data show CDR1 as MNHEY and CDR2 as SVGEGT. This CDR3 has 15 amino acids. V was shortened by 4 bases and J by 0 bases, with 11 bases between the two germline ends.

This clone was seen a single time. Here the CDR3 reads CASSLELVAGELFF. The CDR3 nucleotides read TGTGCCAGCAGCTTGGAACTAGTAGCCGGGGAGCTGTTTTTT. The chain recombines TRBV5-5 with TRBJ2-2; D is perhaps TRBD2 (5 bases). The length of the CDR3 is 14 residues. The germline V gene has CDR1 SGHKS and CDR2 YYEKEE (reference sequence). With 0 bases removed from V and 6 bases from J, the gap between germline ends came to 9 bases.

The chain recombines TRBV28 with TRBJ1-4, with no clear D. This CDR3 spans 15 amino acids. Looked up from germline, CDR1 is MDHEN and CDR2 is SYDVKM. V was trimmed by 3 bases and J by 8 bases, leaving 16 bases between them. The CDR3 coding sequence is TGTGCCAGCAGTTTTGGGCTTAAGACACCAGAAAAACTGTTTTTT. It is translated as CASSFGLKTPEKLFF. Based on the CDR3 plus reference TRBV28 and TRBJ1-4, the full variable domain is DVKVTQSSRYLVKRTGEKVFLECVQDMDHENMFWYRQDPGLGLRLIYFSYDVKMKEKGDIPEGYSVSREKKERFSLILESASTNQTSMYLCASSFGLKTPEKLFFGSGTQLSVL.

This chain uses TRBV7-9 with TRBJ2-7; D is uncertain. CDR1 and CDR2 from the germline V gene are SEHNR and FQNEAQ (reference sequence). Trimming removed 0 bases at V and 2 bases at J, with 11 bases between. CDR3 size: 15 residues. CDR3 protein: CASSLAGWQAYEQYF. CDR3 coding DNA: TGTGCCAGCAGCTTAGCGGGTTGGCAGGCCTACGAGCAGTACTTC.

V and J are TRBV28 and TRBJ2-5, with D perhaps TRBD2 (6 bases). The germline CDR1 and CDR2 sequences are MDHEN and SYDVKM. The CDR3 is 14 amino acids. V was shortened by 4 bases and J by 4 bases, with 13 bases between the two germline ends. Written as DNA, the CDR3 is TGTGCCAGCAGTTCCAGACTAGTCCCAGAGACCCAGTACTTC. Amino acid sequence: CASSSRLVPETQYF.

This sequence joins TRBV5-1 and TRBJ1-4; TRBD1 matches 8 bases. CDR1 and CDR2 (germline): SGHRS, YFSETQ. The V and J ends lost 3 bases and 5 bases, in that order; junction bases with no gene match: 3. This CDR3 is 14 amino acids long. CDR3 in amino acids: CASSSGDRNEKLFF. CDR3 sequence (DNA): TGCGCCAGCAGCTCTGGGGACAGGAATGAAAAACTGTTTTTT.

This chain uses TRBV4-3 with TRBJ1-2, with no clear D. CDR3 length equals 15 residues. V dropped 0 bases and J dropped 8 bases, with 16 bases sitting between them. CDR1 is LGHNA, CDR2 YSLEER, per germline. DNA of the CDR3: TGCGCCAGCAGCCAAGATCTATTCGACCTAGGAGGCTACACCTTC. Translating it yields CASSQDLFDLGGYTF.

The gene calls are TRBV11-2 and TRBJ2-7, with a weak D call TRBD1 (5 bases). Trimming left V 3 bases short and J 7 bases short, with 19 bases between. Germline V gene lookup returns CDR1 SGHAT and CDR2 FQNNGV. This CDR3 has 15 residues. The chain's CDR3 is CASSFRPGLGVEQYF. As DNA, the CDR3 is TGTGCCAGCAGCTTCCGACCCGGCCTAGGGGTGGAGCAGTACTTC.

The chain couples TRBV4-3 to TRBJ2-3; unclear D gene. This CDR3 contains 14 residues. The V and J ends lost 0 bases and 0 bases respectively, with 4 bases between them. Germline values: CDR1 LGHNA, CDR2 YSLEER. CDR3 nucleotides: TGCGCCAGCAGCCAAGACCAAAGCACAGATACGCAGTATTTT. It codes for CASSQDQSTDTQYF.

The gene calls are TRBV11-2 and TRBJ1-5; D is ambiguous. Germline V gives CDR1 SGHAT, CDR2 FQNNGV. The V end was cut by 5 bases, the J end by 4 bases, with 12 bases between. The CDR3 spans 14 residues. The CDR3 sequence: CASSQSGRNQPQHF. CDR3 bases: TGTGCCAGCAGCCAGTCGGGTCGAAATCAGCCCCAGCATTTT.

The CDR3 region has the DNA TGTGCCAGCAGCCAGCGTCTCGGGGAAGGGCAGCCCCAGCATTTT. Translation gives CASSQRLGEGQPQHF. V gene TRBV7-2 combines with J gene TRBJ1-5; the D is unclear. Trimming took off 5 bases at V and 7 bases at J, with 18 bases between the two ends. This CDR3 spans 15 amino acids. Per the germline V gene, CDR1 is SGHTA and CDR2 is FQGNSA.

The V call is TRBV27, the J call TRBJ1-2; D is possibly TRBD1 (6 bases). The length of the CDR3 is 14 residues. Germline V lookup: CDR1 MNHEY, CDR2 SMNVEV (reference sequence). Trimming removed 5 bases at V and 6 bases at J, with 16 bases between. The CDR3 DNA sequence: TGTGCCAGCAGTCCCAGGCGGACAGCAAATGGCTACACCTTC. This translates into CASSPRRTANGYTF.

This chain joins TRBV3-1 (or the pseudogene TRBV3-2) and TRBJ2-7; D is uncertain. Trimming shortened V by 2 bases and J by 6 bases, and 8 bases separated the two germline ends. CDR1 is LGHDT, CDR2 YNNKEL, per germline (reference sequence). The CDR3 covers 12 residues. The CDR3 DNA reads TGTGCCAGCAGCCAACTCAGTTTCGAGCAGTACTTC. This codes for CASSQLSFEQYF.

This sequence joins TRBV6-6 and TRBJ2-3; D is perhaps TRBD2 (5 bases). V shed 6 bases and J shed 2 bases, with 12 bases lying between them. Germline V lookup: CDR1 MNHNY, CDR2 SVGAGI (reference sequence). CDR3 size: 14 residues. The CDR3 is CASRRADLTDTQYF. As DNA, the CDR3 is TGTGCCAGCAGAAGAGCGGACCTCACAGATACGCAGTATTTT.

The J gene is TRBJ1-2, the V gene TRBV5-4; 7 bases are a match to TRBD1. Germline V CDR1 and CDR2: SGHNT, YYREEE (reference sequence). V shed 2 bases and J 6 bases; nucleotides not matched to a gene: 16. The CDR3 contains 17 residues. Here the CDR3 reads CASSLVSYQTGFNGYTF. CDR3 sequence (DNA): TGTGCCAGCAGCTTAGTTTCTTATCAGACAGGGTTTAATGGCTACACCTTC.

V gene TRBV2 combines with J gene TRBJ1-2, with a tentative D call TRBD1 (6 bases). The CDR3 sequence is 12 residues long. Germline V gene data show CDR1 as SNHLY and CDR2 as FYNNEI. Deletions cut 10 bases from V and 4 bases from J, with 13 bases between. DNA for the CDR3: TGTGCCACCCGGACAGCCTCCTATGGCTACACCTTC. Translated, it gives CATRTASYGYTF.

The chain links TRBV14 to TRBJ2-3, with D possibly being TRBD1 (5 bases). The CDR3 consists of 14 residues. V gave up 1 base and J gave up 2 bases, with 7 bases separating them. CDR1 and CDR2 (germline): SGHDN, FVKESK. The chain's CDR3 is CASSQARDTDTQYF. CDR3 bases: TGTGCCAGCAGCCAAGCCAGGGACACAGATACGCAGTATTTT.

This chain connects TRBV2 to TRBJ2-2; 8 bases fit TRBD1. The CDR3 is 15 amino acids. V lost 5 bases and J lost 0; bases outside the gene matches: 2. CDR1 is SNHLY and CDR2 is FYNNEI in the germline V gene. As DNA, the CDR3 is TGTGCCAGCAGTTGGACAGGGCCGAACACCGGGGAGCTGTTTTTT. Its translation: CASSWTGPNTGELFF.